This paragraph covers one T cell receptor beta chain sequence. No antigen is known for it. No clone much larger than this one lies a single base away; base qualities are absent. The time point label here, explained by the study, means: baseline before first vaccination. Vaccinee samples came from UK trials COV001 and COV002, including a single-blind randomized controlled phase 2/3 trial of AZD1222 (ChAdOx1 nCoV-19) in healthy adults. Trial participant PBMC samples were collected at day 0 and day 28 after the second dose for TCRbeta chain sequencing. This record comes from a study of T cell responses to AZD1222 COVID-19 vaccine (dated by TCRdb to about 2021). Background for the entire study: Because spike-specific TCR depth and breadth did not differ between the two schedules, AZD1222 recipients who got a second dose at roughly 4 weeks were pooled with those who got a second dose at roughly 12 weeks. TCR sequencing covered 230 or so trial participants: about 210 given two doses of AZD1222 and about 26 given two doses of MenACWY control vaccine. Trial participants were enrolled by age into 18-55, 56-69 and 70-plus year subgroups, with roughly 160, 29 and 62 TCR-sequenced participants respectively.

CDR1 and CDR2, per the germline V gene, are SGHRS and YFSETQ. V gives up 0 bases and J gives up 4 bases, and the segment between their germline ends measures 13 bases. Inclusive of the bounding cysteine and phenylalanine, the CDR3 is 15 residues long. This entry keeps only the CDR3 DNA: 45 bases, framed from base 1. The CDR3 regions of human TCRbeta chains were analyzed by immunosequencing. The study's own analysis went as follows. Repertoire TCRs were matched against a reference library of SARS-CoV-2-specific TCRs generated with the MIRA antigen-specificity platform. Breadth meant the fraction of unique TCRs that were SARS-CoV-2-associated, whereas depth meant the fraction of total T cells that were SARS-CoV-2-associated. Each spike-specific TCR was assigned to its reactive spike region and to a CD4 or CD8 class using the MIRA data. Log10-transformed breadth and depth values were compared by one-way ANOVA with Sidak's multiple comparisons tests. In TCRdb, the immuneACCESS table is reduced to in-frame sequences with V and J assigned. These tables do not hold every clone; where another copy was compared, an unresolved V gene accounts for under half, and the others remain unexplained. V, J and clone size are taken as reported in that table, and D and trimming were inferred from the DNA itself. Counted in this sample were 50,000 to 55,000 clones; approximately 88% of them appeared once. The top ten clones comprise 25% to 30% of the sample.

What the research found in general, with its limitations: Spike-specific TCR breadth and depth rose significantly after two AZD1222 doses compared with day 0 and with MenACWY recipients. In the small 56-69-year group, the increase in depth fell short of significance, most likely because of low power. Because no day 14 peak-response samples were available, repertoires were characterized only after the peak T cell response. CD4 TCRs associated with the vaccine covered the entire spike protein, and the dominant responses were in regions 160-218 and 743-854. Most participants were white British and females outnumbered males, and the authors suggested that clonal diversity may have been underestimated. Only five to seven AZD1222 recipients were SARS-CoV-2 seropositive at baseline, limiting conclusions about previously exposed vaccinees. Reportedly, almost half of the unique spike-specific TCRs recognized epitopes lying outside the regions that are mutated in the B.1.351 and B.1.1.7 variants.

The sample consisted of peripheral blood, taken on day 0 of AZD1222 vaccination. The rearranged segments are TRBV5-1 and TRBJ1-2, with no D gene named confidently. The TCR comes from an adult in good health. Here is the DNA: TGCGCCAGCAGCTTGGTATCAGATCATGGCTATGGCTACACCTTC. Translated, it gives CASSLVSDHGYGYTF.